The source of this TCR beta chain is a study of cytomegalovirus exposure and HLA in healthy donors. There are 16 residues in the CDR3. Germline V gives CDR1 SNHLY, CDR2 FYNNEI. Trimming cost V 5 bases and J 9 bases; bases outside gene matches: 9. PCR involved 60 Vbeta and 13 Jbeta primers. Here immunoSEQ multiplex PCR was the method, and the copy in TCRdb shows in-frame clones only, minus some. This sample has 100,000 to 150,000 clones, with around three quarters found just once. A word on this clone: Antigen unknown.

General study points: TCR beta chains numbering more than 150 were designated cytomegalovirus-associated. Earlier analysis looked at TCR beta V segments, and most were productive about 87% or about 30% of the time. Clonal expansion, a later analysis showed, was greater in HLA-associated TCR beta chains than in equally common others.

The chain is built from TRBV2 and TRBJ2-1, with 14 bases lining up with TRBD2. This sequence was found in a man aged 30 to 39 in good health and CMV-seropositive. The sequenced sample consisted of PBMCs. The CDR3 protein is CASSHKTSGGAGEQFF. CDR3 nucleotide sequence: TGTGCCAGCAGTCACAAGACTAGCGGGGGGGCAGGTGAGCAGTTCTTC.